This is a list of T cell receptor beta chains from one sample in a study of graft-versus-host responses after intestinal transplantation. No antigen is known for these receptors. TCRdb's table, derived via immunoSEQ multiplex PCR, lists solely in-frame clones and lacks some. The repertoire holds around 100,000 clones, with roughly 93% as singletons. Sequencing was performed on unstimulated CD8+ T cells sorted from spleen or lymph node cells, taken before intestinal transplant. The source of these receptors is a human donor who received an intestinal transplant. The CDR3 runs from the conserved cysteine through the conserved F or W. D genes are given only for firm matches. Not every row has a clone size; where given, it reads once, few, many or a size class.

DNA: TGTGCCAGCAGCTTGGGACAGGGTTCCGAGCAGTACTTC; CDR3: CASSLGQGSEQYF; J: TRBJ2-7; D: TRBD1; V: TRBV5-6; size: .
DNA: TGCGCCAGCAGTGAGTCGACGGGACAGGGTGATCAGCCCCAGCATTTT; CDR3: CASSESTGQGDQPQHF; J: TRBJ1-5; D: TRBD1; V: TRBV10-2; size: few
DNA: TGTGCCAGCAGCTACCTGACAGGGAACCCCACAGATACGCAGTATTTT; CDR3: CASSYLTGNPTDTQYF; J: TRBJ2-3; D: TRBD1; V: TRBV7-8; size: .
DNA: TGCGCCAGCAGCTCCCAAGGGGGGACTGAAGCTTTCTTT; CDR3: CASSSQGGTEAFF; J: TRBJ1-1; D: .; V: TRBV4-1; size: .
DNA: TGTGCCAGCAAGGTAGCCCAACATCAATATAGCAATCAGCCCCAGCATTTT; CDR3: CASKVAQHQYSNQPQHF; J: TRBJ1-5; D: .; V: TRBV28; size: .
DNA: TGTGCCAGCTCGCCGGACAGAGCCTCCTACGAGCAGTACTTC; CDR3: CASSPDRASYEQYF; J: TRBJ2-7; D: .; V: TRBV18; size: .
DNA: TGCGCCAGCAGAAGAGGGGGGGACAATGAGCAGTTCTTC; CDR3: CASRRGGDNEQFF; J: TRBJ2-1; D: .; V: TRBV10-2; size: .
DNA: TGTGCCAGCAGTCCGACGGCAAAGAACACTGAAGCTTTCTTT; CDR3: CASSPTAKNTEAFF; J: TRBJ1-1; D: .; V: TRBV6-1; size: .
DNA: TGTGCCACCAGAAACCCCCGCGACTCTGGAAACACCATATATTTT; CDR3: CATRNPRDSGNTIYF; J: TRBJ1-3; D: .; V: TRBV15; size: .
DNA: TGTGCCAGCAGTTACTCGATGAAACAGGGGGCCGAGCAGTACTTC; CDR3: CASSYSMKQGAEQYF; J: TRBJ2-7; D: TRBD1; V: TRBV6-6; size: .
DNA: TGTGCCAGCAGGGAACCGGGGGGGACCGGGGAGCTGTTTTTT; CDR3: CASREPGGTGELFF; J: TRBJ2-2; D: TRBD2; V: TRBV7-6; size: .
DNA: TGTGCCAGCTTGGCAGGCACTGAAGCTTTCTTT; CDR3: CASLAGTEAFF; J: TRBJ1-1; D: .; V: TRBV6-1; size: .
DNA: TGTGCCAGCAGTGCCCGGACAGGGGACTCCTACGAGCAGTACTTC; CDR3: CASSARTGDSYEQYF; J: TRBJ2-7; D: TRBD1; V: TRBV2; size: .
DNA: TGCAGCGTTGATGTAACGGGGGGTAGCGGGGGGTACCAAGAGACCCAGTACTTC; CDR3: CSVDVTGGSGGYQETQYF; J: TRBJ2-5; D: TRBD2; V: TRBV29-1; size: .
DNA: TGTGCCAGCAGCCCCCCGGGGTACGAGCAGTACTTC; CDR3: CASSPPGYEQYF; J: TRBJ2-7; D: .; V: TRBV11-2; size: .
DNA: TGTGCCAGCAGCTTACAGGGTTTTAATTCACCCCTCCACTTT; CDR3: CASSLQGFNSPLHF; J: TRBJ1-6; D: .; V: TRBV7-8; size: .
DNA: TGCGCCAGCAGCCTTACCTCCGGTACTACCTACAATGAGCAGTTCTTC; CDR3: CASSLTSGTTYNEQFF; J: TRBJ2-1; D: .; V: TRBV4-1; size: once
DNA: TGCGCCAGCAGTCGAATAAGGAGTACCAATGAAAAACTGTTTTTT; CDR3: CASSRIRSTNEKLFF; J: TRBJ1-4; D: .; V: TRBV4-1; size: .
DNA: TGTGCCAGCAGCTTGGATACTAGCTGGAATGAGCAGTTCTTC; CDR3: CASSLDTSWNEQFF; J: TRBJ2-1; D: .; V: TRBV7-2; size: .
DNA: TGTGCCAGCAGCTTACAACCTCGGGGGGCGTCCTACGAGCAGTACTTC; CDR3: CASSLQPRGASYEQYF; J: TRBJ2-7; D: .; V: TRBV7-2; size: .
DNA: TGTGCCAGCAGCCCAGGGGGGAGAGGAACCTACGAGCAGTACTTC; CDR3: CASSPGGRGTYEQYF; J: TRBJ2-7; D: .; V: TRBV11-3; size: .
DNA: TGTGCCAGCAGCCCCATGAGCCATGAGCAGTTCTTC; CDR3: CASSPMSHEQFF; J: TRBJ2-1; D: .; V: TRBV7-6; size: few
DNA: TGTGCCAGCAGCTTGTACCCCACGGGAGATAAACTGTTTTTT; CDR3: CASSLYPTGDKLFF; J: TRBJ1-4; D: .; V: TRBV5-4; size: .
DNA: TGTGCCAGTCAGACTAGCGGGGCTCTCAATGAGCAGTTCTTC; CDR3: CASQTSGALNEQFF; J: TRBJ2-1; D: TRBD2; V: TRBV19; size: .
DNA: TGCGCCAGCAGCCAAGTTAGTGACAGGGGGCAGACCCAGTACTTC; CDR3: CASSQVSDRGQTQYF; J: TRBJ2-5; D: TRBD1; V: TRBV4-1; size: .
DNA: TGTGCCAGCAGCCAAGGGACAGGGGTGTCATACGAGCAGTACTTC; CDR3: CASSQGTGVSYEQYF; J: TRBJ2-7; D: TRBD1; V: TRBV14; size: .
DNA: TGTGCCAGCAGTTACTCAGGACTAGCAGCCGATACGCAGTATTTT; CDR3: CASSYSGLAADTQYF; J: TRBJ2-3; D: TRBD2; V: TRBV6-5; size: .
DNA: TGTGCCAGCAGTGACGGGACGGCGGACTCCAACGAGCAGTACTTC; CDR3: CASSDGTADSNEQYF; J: TRBJ2-7; D: .; V: TRBV6-1; size: .
DNA: TGTGCCAGCAGTATAGGGTCACCGAGGACTGAAGCTTTCTTT; CDR3: CASSIGSPRTEAFF; J: TRBJ1-1; D: .; V: TRBV7-9; size: .
DNA: TGTGCCAGCAGTTTTGCCTCCGGGACAGAAAATGAGCAGTTCTTC; CDR3: CASSFASGTENEQFF; J: TRBJ2-1; D: TRBD1; V: TRBV6-1; size: .
DNA: TGTGCCAGCGGTTTATATTTTACGGGTGCCTCCTACGAGCAGTACTTC; CDR3: CASGLYFTGASYEQYF; J: TRBJ2-7; D: .; V: TRBV27; size: once
DNA: TGCGCCAGCAGCCAGGGAATGGACAGGTATACCTACGAGCAGTACTTC; CDR3: CASSQGMDRYTYEQYF; J: TRBJ2-7; D: TRBD1; V: TRBV4-1; size: .
DNA: TGTGCCAGCGGGAGGACTGAAGCTTTCTTT; CDR3: CASGRTEAFF; J: TRBJ1-1; D: .; V: TRBV28; size: .
DNA: TGTGCCAGCAGCGAACGAGGGGACAGGGGACAGTATTTT; CDR3: CASSERGDRGQYF; J: TRBJ2-3; D: TRBD1; V: TRBV6-1; size: .
DNA: TGCGCCAGCACCCTCCTCCCACACAGCGGGGATGACGAGCAGTACTTC; CDR3: CASTLLPHSGDDEQYF; J: TRBJ2-7; D: TRBD2; V: TRBV4-1; size: .
DNA: TGTGCCAGCAGCTTAGACAGTGGGGAAGCTTTCTTT; CDR3: CASSLDSGEAFF; J: TRBJ1-1; D: .; V: TRBV11-2; size: .
DNA: TGCAGCGTTGTTTTTCTGCTCCCTACCCCCGGGGTGAAACTATACAATGAGCAGTTCTTC; CDR3: CSVVFLLPTPGVKLYNEQFF; J: TRBJ2-1; D: .; V: TRBV29-1; size: .
DNA: TGTGCCAGCAGCCCGGAGAGAGGGCAGTCCTACGAGCAGTACTTC; CDR3: CASSPERGQSYEQYF; J: TRBJ2-7; D: .; V: TRBV5-6; size: .
DNA: TGTGCCAGCAGTGGATACGAGCAGTACTTC; CDR3: CASSGYEQYF; J: TRBJ2-7; D: .; V: TRBV6-1; size: .
DNA: TGTGCCTGGAGTGTAGGGAACGGTATTGAAGCTTTCTTT; CDR3: CAWSVGNGIEAFF; J: TRBJ1-1; D: .; V: TRBV30; size: .
DNA: TGTGCCAGCCCCAGTAAAGTCCGAGGCTATGGCTACACCTTC; CDR3: CASPSKVRGYGYTF; J: TRBJ1-2; D: .; V: TRBV6-6; size: .
DNA: TGTGCCTGGAGTGAAACTAGCGGGGGGGTGCAGTACTTC; CDR3: CAWSETSGGVQYF; J: TRBJ2-7; D: TRBD2; V: TRBV30; size: .